This T cell receptor (beta chain) was retrieved from a study of spatial heterogeneity in lung cancer. CDR3 length: 14 amino acids. The sample's time point: sample taken at primary tumor resection. Tumor, nontumor lung or frozen PBMC supplied whole RNA that was sequenced unsorted. 55 to 80 TRACERx patients with early, untreated non-small cell lung cancer donated samples. TCRdb re-called the 5' RACE reads through MiXCR, storing one row per CDR3 protein. This sample yields roughly 91,000 distinct CDR3 sequences, of which about 20% are seen a single time; 6.2% belongs to the top ten. The sequenced sample was PBMCs, obtained at surgery. The chain carries TRBV21-1 and TRBJ2-7. TRBV21-1 is reported as a pseudogene. This sequence was found in a male donor with early-stage non-small cell lung cancer. The CDR3 bases are TGTGCCAGCAGCACCCAGGGGGGCACCTACGAGCAGTACTTC. This translates into CASSTQGGTYEQYF.